The sequence of this T cell receptor beta chain was determined in a study of blood T cell repertoires in COVID-19. The protocol was immunoSEQ multiplex PCR, while the TCRdb copy is restricted to in-frame clones and leaves out a portion. The sample includes around 97,000 clones, just under 85% of them seen just once. Per germline, CDR1 SGDLS and CDR2 YYNGEE. The length of the CDR3 is 16 residues. V was pared by 3 bases and J by 7 bases, with 13 bases of the junction left unmatched. The table lists this clone with a count of one. This TCR came from a man aged 70-80 years with acute or convalescent COVID-19. Source material: peripheral blood. This rearrangement joins TRBV9 to TRBJ2-1, with 7 bases fitting TRBD2. CDR3 sequence reads: CASSATLTSRVNEQFF. In DNA form, the CDR3 reads TGTGCCAGCAGCGCAACTTTGACTAGCCGGGTAAATGAGCAGTTCTTC.